The TCR beta chain under discussion was sequenced for a study of blood T cell repertoires in COVID-19. The wider study: PBMCs, B-cell-depleted T cells, or T cells were the source of the cDNA or gDNA that made up the material.

In the original analysis: The authors estimated nucleated cell counts from reference gene primer amplification. Profiling relied on immunoSEQ multiplex PCR, and the TCRdb table lists in-frame clones only, not all of them. D and trimming come from the DNA, and the V and J calls and clone size come from that table. The top ten clones hold around 4.7% of a sample with 95,000 to 150,000 clones, 70% to 90% of them seen once. V was pared by 2 bases and J by 0 bases, with 9 bases of the junction left unmatched. The CDR3 spans 18 residues. Germline V gene data show CDR1 as MNHNS and CDR2 as SASEGT. The rearrangement links TRBV6-1 to TRBJ2-2, with TRBD2 matching 7 bases. The sequenced sample was peripheral blood. This clonotype originated in a man aged 35-49 years with acute or convalescent COVID-19. The CDR3 DNA reads TGTGCCAGCAGTGAATCACGTGCGGGGGTGACGAACACCGGGGAGCTGTTTTTT. Its translation: CASSESRAGVTNTGELFF.